Presented here are 12 T cell receptor beta chains from one specimen sequenced in a study of response to subunit inactivated influenza vaccine. TCRdb itself ran the RT-PCR reads through MiXCR, one entry per CDR3 protein. In the table there are hundreds of thousands of distinct CDR3 sequences, approximately 7.6% of which are singletons. Sequenced here: PBMCs from blood, sampled 23 to 25 months after vaccination. The receptors originated from a man in his fifties or sixties who received an inactivated influenza vaccine.

On this clonotype: At one end the junction does not follow the germline gene, possibly because of a read error. The genes are TRBV20-1 and TRBJ2-7; possible D gene TRBD2, 6 bases. This CDR3 has 13 amino acids. From germline, CDR1 is DFQATT and CDR2 SNEGSKA (reference sequence). The DNA for the CDR3 is TGCAGTGCTAGAGTCTCCACTAGCCAGCGAGGTTCCTTC. This codes for CSARVSTSQRGSF.

This clonotype has just a few counts. The rearrangement joins TRBV5-1 to TRBJ1-4; the D gene is possibly TRBD1 (5 bases). V shed 0 bases and J shed 5 bases, with 11 bases lying between them. Germline assignment: CDR1 SGHRS and CDR2 YFSETQ. The CDR3 consists of 15 residues. This CDR3 is CASSLVNRQNEKLFF. For the CDR3, the DNA is TGCGCCAGCAGCTTGGTGAACCGACAGAATGAAAAACTGTTTTTT.

This clonotype was counted only a few times. The V gene is TRBV5-6, the J gene TRBJ2-6; either TRBD1 or TRBD2 may supply D (5 bases each). The CDR3 spans 19 residues. Trimming shortened V by 2 bases and J by 0 bases, and 18 bases separated the two germline ends. The germline CDR1 and CDR2 sequences are SGHDT and YYEEEE. The CDR3 spells CASSFPGRGRLSGANVLTF. The CDR3 DNA is TGTGCCAGCAGCTTCCCGGGGCGAGGAAGGCTCTCTGGGGCCAACGTCCTGACTTTC.

This clonotype was detected ten times or more. The chain has TRBV12-3 or TRBV12-4 and TRBJ2-1; 11 nucleotides line up with TRBD2. The length of the CDR3 is 15 residues. Trimming at V came to 5 bases and at J to 6 bases, leaving 6 bases not matched to a gene. The CDR3 here is CASSTASGRINEQFF. Here the CDR3 DNA reads TGTGCCAGCAGTACCGCTAGCGGGAGGATCAATGAGCAGTTCTTC.

This clonotype showed up many times. The chain uses TRBV12-3 or TRBV12-4 and TRBJ2-3, with D possibly being TRBD1 (5 bases). The CDR3 is 18 residues long. Trimming took off 3 bases at V and 1 base at J, with 20 bases between the two ends. In DNA form, the CDR3 reads TGTGCCAGCAGTTTGGTAACGAACAGGCCGGACGGCACAGATACGCAGTATTTT. It translates to CASSLVTNRPDGTDTQYF.

There are a few counts of this clonotype. The CDR3 here is CSAKRGTANIQYF. Written as DNA, the CDR3 is TGCAGTGCTAAAAGGGGGACAGCAAACATTCAGTACTTC. The J gene is TRBJ2-4, the V gene TRBV20-1; 7 nucleotides align to TRBD1. The germline gives CDR1 DFQATT, CDR2 SNEGSKA (reference sequence). V shed 4 bases, J shed 6 bases, and the junction held 6 bases outside the gene matches. The CDR3 is 13 residues long.

This clonotype was detected only a few times. The V call is TRBV6-7, the J call TRBJ2-1; D may be TRBD1 (5 bases). TRBV6-7 is an ORF, with its function uncertain. This CDR3 has 16 amino acids. V was trimmed by 3 bases and J by 4 bases, leaving 16 bases between them. The CDR3 protein is CASSYRSGNWYNEQFF. The DNA of the CDR3 is TGTGCCAGCAGTTATAGGTCAGGGAACTGGTACAATGAGCAGTTCTTC.

This clonotype was found a few times. J is TRBJ1-1 and V is TRBV30, with D tentatively TRBD1 (6 bases). Trimming took off 4 bases at V and 5 bases at J, with 11 bases between the two ends. The germline V gene encodes CDR1 GTSNPN and CDR2 SVGIG (reference sequence). The length of the CDR3 is 12 residues. The CDR3 DNA sequence: TGTGCCTGGAAACAGGGAAGGACTGAAGCTTTCTTT. Its translation is CAWKQGRTEAFF.

The CDR3 DNA reads as TGTGCCAGCAGCCGAGACAATTTCGGAAACACCATATATTTT. It yields the protein CASSRDNFGNTIYF. The rearrangement links TRBV12-3 or TRBV12-4 to TRBJ1-3, with D unresolved. V was shortened by 6 bases and J by 4 bases, with 13 bases between the two germline ends. The CDR3 is 14 amino acids.

This clonotype was counted a few times. The chain's CDR3 is CAWSSTGEGEQYF. CDR3 DNA sequence: TGTGCCTGGAGCAGTACAGGGGAGGGCGAGCAGTACTTC. The chain uses TRBV30 and TRBJ2-7; D is perhaps TRBD1 or TRBD2 (7 bases each). This CDR3 region has 13 residues. V lost 3 bases, J lost 6 bases, and 15 bases lay in between. Germline V CDR1 and CDR2: GTSNPN, SVGIG (reference sequence).

This sequence joins TRBV11-2 and TRBJ1-5; D is perhaps TRBD1 (6 bases). There are 16 residues in the CDR3. V gave up 1 base and J gave up 6 bases, with 16 bases separating them. CDR1 and CDR2 (germline): SGHAT, FQNNGV. The CDR3 sequence: CASSLGDSGGGQPQHF. The CDR3 region has the DNA TGTGCCAGCAGCTTAGGCGACTCGGGAGGGGGTCAGCCCCAGCATTTT.

The CDR3 DNA reads as TGCGCCAGCAGCTTAGGGACTCAGCAGGGCTACGAGCAGTACTTC. Its protein product is CASSLGTQQGYEQYF. This chain links TRBV5-1 with TRBJ2-7; D possibly corresponds to TRBD2 (6 bases). Per the germline V gene, CDR1 is SGHRS and CDR2 is YFSETQ. Trimming shortened V by 2 bases and J by 3 bases, and 15 bases separated the two germline ends. The CDR3 has 15 amino acids.